This TCR beta chain is drawn from a study of identical twins. TCRdb recomputed calls from the 5' RACE reads with MiXCR, one row per CDR3 protein. The sample has approximately 680,000 distinct CDR3 sequences, just over 7% seen once; the top ten hold over 1.5%. The CDR3 contains 19 residues. V was shortened by 0 bases and J by 2 bases, with 22 bases between the two germline ends. The germline gives CDR1 SGHVS, CDR2 FNYEAQ. Findings and limits, study-wide: In zero-insertion analyses, partial confounding could arise from invariant MAIT and iNKT cells.

A remark on this clonotype: Its target is unknown.

This sample also appeared in a second study, on yellow fever vaccine responses in identical twins.

The sequenced sample was PBMCs. The TCR sequence derives from a woman aged 18-29 years in good health. J is TRBJ2-5 and V is TRBV7-6, with D tentatively TRBD2 (6 bases). CDR3 nucleotides: TGTGCCAGCAGCTTAGCTTTAATGGCTAGCGCGAATGGACAAGAGACCCAGTACTTC. This encodes CASSLALMASANGQETQYF.